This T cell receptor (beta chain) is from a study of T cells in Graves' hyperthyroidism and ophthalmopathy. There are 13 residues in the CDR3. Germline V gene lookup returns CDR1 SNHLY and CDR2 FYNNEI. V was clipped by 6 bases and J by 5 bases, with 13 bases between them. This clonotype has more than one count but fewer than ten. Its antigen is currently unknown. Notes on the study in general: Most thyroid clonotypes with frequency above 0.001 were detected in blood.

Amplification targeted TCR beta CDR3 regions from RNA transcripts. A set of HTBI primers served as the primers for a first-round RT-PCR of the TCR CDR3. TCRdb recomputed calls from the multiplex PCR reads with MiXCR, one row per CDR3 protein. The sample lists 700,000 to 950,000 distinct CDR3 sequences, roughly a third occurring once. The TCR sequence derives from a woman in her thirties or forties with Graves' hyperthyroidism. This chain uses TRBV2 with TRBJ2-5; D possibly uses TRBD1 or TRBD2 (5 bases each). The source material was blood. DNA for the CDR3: TGTGCCAGCAGCGAGGGGACGGGGGAGACCCAGTACTTC. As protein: CASSEGTGETQYF.